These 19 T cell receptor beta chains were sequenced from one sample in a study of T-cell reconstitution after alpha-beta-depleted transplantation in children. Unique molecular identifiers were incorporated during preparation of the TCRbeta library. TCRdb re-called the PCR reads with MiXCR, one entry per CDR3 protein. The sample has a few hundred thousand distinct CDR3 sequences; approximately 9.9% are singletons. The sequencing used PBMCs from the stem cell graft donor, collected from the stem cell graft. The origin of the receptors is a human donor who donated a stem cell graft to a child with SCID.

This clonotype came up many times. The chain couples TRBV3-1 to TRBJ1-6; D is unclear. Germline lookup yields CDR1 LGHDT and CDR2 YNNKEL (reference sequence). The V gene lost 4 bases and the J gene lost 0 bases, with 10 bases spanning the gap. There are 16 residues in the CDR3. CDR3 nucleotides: TGTGCCAGCAGCCCTCCTGGTTTCTCCTATAATTCACCCCTCCACTTT. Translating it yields CASSPPGFSYNSPLHF.

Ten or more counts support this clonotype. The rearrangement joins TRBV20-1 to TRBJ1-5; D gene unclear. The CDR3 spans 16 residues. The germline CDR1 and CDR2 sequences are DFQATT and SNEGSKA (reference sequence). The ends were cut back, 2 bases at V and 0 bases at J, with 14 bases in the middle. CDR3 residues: CSARIRGRASNQPQHF. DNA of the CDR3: TGCAGTGCTAGAATCCGGGGAAGGGCTAGCAATCAGCCCCAGCATTTT.

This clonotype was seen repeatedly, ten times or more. The CDR3: CASSFGGVVDTEAFF. CDR3 DNA sequence: TGTGCCAGCAGTTTTGGGGGTGTAGTGGACACTGAAGCTTTCTTT. The V and J genes are TRBV28 and TRBJ1-1; D is perhaps TRBD1 (5 bases). CDR3 length equals 15 residues. Germline V gene data show CDR1 as MDHEN and CDR2 as SYDVKM. The V end lost 3 bases, the J end lost 3 bases, and 14 bases lay between the germline ends.

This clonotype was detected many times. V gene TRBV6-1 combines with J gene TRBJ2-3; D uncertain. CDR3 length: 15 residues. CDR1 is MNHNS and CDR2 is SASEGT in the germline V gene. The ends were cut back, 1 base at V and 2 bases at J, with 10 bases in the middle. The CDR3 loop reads CASSEGTRHTDTQYF. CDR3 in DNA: TGTGCCAGCAGTGAAGGGACGCGTCACACAGATACGCAGTATTTT.

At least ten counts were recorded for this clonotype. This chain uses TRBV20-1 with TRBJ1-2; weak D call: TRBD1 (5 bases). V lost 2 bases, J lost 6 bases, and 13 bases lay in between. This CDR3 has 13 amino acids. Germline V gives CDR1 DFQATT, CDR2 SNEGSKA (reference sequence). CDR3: CSARIGAGDGYTF. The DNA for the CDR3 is TGCAGTGCTAGAATCGGGGCGGGGGATGGCTACACCTTC.

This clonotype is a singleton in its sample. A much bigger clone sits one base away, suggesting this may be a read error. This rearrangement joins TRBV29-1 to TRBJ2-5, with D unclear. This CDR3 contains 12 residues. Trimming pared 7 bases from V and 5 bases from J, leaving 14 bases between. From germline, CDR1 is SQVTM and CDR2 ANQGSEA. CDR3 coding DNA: TGCAGCGCTGAGAGTCCGGGCGAGACCCAGTACTTC. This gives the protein CSAESPGETQYF.

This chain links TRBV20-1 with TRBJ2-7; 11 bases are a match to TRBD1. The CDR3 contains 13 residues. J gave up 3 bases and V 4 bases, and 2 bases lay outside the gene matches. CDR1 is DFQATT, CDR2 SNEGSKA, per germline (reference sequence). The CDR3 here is CSATGTGGYEQYF. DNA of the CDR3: TGCAGTGCTACCGGGACAGGGGGCTACGAGCAGTACTTC.

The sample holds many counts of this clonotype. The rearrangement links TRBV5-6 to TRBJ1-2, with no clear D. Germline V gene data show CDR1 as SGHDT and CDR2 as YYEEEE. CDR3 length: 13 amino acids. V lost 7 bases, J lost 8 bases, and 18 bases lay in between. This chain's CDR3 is CASASFFAGGYTF. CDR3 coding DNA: TGTGCCAGCGCGAGCTTTTTCGCGGGGGGCTACACCTTC. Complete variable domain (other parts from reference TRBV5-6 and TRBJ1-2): DAGVTQSPTHLIKTRGQQVTLRCSPKSGHDTVSWYQQALGQGPQFIFQYYEEEERQRGNFPDRFSGHQFPNYSSELNVNALLLGDSALYLCASASFFAGGYTFGSGTRLTVV.

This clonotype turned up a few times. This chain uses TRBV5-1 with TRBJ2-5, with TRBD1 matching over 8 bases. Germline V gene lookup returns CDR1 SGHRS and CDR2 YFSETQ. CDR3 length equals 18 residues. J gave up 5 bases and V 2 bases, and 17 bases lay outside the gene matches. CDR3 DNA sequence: TGCGCCAGCAGCTTAAGGAAGGACAGGGCCCTGGGGCAGGAGACCCAGTACTTC. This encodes CASSLRKDRALGQETQYF.

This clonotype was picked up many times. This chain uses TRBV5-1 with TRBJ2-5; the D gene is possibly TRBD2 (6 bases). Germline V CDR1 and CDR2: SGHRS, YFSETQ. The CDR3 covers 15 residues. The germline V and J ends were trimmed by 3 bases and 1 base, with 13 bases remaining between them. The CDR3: CASSSFRGLQETQYF. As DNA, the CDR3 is TGCGCCAGCAGCTCGTTTAGGGGACTCCAAGAGACCCAGTACTTC. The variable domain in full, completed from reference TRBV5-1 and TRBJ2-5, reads KAGVTQTPRYLIKTRGQQVTLSCSPISGHRSVSWYQQTPGQGLQFLFEYFSETQRNKGNFPGRFSGRQFSNSRSEMNVSTLELGDSALYLCASSSFRGLQETQYFGPGTRLLVL.

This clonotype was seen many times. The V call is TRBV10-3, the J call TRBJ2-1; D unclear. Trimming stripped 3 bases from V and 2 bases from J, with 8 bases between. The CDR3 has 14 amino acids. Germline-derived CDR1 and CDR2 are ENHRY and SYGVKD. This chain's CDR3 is CAISELGPYNEQFF. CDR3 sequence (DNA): TGTGCCATCAGTGAACTCGGGCCCTACAATGAGCAGTTCTTC.

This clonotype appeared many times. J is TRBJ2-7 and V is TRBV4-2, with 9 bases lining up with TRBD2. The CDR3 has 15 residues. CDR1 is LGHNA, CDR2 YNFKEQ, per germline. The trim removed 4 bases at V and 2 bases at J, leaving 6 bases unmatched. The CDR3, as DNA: TGTGCCAGCAGCCGTATCCTAGCGGGGACCTACGAGCAGTACTTC. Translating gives CASSRILAGTYEQYF.

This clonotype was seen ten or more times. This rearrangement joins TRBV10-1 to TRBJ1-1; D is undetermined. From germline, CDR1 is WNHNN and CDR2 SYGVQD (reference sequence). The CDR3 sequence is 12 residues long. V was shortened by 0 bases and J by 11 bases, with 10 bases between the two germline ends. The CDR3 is CASSESSDRAFF. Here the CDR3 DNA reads TGCGCCAGCAGTGAGTCGTCGGATCGGGCTTTCTTT.

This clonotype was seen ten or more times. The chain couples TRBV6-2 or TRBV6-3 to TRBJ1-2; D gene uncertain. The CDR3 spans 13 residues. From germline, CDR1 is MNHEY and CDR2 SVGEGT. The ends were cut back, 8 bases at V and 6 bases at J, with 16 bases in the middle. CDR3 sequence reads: CASGTDATHGYTF. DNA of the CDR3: TGTGCCAGCGGTACAGACGCAACCCATGGCTACACCTTC.

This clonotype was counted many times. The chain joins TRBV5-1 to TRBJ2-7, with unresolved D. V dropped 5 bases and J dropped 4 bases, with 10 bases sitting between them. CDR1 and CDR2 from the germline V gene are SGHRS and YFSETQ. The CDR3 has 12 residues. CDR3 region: CASRSGSYEQYF. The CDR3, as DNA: TGCGCCAGCAGGTCCGGGTCTTACGAGCAGTACTTC.

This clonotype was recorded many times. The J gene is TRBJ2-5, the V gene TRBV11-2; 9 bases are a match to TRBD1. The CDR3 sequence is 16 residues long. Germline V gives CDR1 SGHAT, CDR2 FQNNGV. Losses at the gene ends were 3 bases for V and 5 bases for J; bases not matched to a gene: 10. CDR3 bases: TGTGCCAGCAGCTTTTCTTGGACAGGGGTAGGGGAGACCCAGTACTTC. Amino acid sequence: CASSFSWTGVGETQYF.

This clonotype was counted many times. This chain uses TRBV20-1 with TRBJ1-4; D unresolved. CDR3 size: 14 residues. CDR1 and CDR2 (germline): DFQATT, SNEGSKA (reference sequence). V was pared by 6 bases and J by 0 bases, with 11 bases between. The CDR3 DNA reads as TGCAGTGCCCAGACACCCGCAACTAATGAAAAACTGTTTTTT. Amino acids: CSAQTPATNEKLFF.

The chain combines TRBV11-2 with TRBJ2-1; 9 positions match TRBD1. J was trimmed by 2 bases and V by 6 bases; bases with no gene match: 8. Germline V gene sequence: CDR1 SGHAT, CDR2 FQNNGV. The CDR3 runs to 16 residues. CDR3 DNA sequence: TGTGCCAGCAGATCAAGCCGGGACAGGGCCTACAATGAGCAGTTCTTC. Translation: CASRSSRDRAYNEQFF.

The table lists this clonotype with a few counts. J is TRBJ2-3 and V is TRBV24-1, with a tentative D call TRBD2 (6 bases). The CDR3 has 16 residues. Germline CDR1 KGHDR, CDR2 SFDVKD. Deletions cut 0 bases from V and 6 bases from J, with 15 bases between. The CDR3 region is CATSDLAGWESDTQYF. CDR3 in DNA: TGTGCCACCAGTGATTTGGCGGGGTGGGAGAGTGATACGCAGTATTTT.